The clone carrying this T cell receptor beta chain was detected once. In the source study's methods: Quantification of nucleated cells was approximated via reference gene primer amplification. The assay was immunoSEQ multiplex PCR, and TCRdb's table has in-frame clones only and misses some. D and trimming come from the DNA, and the V and J calls and clone size come from that table. The sample has over 60,000 clones, 90% seen once; the top ten hold more than 6.5%. The data are from a study of blood T cell repertoires in COVID-19. Across the study: Researchers got acute and convalescent COVID-19 samples from the United States, Italy and Spain. Sample material is recorded as cDNA or gDNA derived from T cells, B-cell-depleted T cells, or PBMCs.

The sequence came from a woman older than 75 with active COVID-19. The specimen was peripheral blood.

Here the CDR3 reads CASSRLKRGTGELFF. CDR3 bases: TGTGCCAGCAGCCGCCTGAAGAGGGGGACCGGGGAGCTGTTTTTT. The rearrangement links TRBV3-1 (or the pseudogene TRBV3-2) to TRBJ2-2; D might be TRBD1 (6 bases). The CDR3 sequence is 15 residues long. V lost 4 bases, J lost 5 bases, and 14 bases lay in between. Germline CDR1 and CDR2: LGHDT and YNNKEL (reference sequence).